This T cell receptor beta chain was observed in a study of regulatory T cells in long-lasting Graves disease. Study observations and caveats: The study found persistent patients shared more public clonotypes (2,741) than new patients (approximately 970). Lower TCR diversity characterized persistent Graves' patients relative to newly diagnosed patients.

Noted time point: persistent/refractory GD, antithyroid drugs over 5 years with positive TRAb. Making the TCR library involved RNA that had been extracted from PBMCs. Arm-PCR of CDR3 regions with iRepertoire HTBI primers generated TCR beta libraries. One entry per CDR3 protein results from TCRdb running MiXCR on the multiplex PCR reads. The sample consists of some 430,000 distinct CDR3 sequences, about 22% of them appearing once. A word on this clonotype: Antigen specificity is unknown.

The material sequenced was peripheral blood mononuclear cells (PBMCs), taken when the disease was refractory, from a patient treated with antithyroid drugs. The sequence came from a female donor with Graves disease.

The CDR3 sequence: CASSLSGGGASYEQYF. CDR3 nucleotides: TGTGCCAGCAGCTTATCGGGCGGGGGGGCCTCCTACGAGCAGTACTTC. The rearrangement joins TRBV7-2 to TRBJ2-7; 9 bases fit TRBD2. The CDR3 totals 16 residues. CDR1 SGHTA and CDR2 FQGNSA come from the germline V gene. V lost 2 bases to trimming and J lost 0 bases; unmatched junction nucleotides: 5.